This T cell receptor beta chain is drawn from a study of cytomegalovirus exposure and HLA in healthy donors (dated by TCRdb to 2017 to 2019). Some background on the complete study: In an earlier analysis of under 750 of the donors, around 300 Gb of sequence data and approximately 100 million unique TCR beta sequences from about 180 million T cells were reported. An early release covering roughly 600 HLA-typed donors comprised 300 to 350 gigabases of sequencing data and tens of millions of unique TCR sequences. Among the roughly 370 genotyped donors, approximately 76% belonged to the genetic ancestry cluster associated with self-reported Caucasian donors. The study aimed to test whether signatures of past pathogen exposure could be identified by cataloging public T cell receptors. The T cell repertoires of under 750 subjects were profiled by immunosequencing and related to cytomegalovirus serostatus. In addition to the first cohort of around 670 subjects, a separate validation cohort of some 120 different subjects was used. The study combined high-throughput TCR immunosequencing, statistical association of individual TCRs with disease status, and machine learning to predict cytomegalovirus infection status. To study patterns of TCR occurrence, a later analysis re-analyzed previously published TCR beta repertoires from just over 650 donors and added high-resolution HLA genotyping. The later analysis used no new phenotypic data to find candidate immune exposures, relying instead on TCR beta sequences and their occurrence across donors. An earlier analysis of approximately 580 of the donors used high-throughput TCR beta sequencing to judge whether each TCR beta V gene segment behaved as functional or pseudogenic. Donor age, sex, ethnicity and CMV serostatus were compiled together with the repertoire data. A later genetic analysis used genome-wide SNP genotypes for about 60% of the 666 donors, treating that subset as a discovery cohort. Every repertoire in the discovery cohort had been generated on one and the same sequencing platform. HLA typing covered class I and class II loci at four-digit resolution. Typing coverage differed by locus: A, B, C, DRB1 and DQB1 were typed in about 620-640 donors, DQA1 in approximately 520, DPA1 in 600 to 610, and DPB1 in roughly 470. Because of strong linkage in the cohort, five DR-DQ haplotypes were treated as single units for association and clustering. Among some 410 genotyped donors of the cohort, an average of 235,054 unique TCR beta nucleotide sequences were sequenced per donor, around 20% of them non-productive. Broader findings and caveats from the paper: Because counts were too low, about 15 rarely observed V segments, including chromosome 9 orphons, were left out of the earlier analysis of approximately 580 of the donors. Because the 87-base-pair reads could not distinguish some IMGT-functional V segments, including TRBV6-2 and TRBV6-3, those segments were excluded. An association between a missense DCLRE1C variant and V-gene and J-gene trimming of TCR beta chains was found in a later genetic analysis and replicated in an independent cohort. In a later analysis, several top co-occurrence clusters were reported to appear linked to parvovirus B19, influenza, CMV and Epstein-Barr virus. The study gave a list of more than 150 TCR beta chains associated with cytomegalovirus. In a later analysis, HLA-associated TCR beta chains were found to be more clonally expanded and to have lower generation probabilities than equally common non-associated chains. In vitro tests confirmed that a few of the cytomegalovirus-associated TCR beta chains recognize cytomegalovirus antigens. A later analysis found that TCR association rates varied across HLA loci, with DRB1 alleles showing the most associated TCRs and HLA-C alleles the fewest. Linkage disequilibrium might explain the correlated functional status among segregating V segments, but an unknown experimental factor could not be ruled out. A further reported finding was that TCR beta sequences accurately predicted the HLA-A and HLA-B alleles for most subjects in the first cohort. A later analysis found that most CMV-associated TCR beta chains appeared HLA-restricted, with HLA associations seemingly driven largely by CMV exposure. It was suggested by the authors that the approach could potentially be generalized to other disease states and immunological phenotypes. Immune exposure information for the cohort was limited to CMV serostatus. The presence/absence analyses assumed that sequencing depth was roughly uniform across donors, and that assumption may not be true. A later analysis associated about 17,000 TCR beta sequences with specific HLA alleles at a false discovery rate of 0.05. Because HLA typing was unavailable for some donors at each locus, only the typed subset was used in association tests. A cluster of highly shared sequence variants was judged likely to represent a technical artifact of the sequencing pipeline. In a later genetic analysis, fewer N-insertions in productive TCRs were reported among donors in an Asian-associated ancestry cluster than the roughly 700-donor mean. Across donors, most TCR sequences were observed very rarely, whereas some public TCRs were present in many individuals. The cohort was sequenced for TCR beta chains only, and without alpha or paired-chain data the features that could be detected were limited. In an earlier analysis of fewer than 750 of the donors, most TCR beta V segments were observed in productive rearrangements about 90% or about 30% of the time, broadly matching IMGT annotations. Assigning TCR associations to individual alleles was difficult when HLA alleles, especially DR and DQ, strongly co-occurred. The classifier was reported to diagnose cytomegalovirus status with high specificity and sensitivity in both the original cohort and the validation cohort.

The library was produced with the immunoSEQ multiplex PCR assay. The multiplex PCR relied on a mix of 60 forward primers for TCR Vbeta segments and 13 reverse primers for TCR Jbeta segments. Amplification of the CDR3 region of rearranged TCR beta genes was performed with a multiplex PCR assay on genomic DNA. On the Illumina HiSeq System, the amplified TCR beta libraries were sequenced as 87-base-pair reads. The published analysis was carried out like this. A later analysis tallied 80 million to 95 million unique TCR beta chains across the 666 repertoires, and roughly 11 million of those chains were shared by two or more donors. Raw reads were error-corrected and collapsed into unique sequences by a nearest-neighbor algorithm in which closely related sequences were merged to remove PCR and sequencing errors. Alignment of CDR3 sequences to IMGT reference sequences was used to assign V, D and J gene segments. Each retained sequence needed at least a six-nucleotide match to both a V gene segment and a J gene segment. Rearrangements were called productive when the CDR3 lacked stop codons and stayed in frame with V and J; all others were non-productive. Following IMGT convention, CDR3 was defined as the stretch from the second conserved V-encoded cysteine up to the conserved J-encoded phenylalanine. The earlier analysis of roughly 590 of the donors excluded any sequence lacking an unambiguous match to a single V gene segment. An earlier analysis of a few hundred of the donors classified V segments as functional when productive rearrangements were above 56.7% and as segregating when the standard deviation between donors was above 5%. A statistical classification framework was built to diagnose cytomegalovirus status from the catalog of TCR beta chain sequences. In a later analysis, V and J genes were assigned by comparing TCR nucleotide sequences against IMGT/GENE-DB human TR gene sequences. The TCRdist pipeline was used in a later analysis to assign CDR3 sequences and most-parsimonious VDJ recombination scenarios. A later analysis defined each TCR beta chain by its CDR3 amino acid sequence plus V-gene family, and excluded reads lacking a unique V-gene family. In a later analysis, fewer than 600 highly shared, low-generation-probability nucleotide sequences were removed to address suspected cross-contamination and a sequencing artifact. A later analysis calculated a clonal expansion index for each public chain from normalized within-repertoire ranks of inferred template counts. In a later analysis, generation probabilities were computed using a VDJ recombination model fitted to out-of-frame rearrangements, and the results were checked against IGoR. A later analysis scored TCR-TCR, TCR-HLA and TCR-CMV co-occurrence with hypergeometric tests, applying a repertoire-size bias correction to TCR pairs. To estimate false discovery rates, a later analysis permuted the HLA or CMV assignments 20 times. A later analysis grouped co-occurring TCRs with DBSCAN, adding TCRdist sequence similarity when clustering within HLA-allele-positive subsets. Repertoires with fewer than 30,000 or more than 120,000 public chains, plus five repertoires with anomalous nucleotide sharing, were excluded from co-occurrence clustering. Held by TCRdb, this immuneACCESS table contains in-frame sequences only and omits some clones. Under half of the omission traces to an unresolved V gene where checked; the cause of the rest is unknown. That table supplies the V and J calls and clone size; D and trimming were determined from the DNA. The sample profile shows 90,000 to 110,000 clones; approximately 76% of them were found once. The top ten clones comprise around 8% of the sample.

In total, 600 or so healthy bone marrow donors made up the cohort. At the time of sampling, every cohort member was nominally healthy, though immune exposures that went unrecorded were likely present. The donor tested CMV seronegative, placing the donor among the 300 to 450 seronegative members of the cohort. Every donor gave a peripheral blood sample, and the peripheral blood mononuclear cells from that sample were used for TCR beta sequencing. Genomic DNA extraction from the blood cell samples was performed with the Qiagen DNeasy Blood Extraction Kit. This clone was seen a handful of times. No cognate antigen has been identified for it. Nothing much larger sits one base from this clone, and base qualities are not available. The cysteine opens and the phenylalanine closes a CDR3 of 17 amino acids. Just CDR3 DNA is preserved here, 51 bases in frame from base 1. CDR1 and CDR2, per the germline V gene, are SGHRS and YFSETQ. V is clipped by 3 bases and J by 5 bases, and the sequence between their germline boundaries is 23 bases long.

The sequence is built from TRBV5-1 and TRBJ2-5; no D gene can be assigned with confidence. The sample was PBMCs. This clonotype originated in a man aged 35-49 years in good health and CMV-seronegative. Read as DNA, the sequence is TGCGCCAGCAGCTCTCCCATCGACTCGAGGAGAGGCGAGACCCAGTACTTC. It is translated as CASSSPIDSRRGETQYF.